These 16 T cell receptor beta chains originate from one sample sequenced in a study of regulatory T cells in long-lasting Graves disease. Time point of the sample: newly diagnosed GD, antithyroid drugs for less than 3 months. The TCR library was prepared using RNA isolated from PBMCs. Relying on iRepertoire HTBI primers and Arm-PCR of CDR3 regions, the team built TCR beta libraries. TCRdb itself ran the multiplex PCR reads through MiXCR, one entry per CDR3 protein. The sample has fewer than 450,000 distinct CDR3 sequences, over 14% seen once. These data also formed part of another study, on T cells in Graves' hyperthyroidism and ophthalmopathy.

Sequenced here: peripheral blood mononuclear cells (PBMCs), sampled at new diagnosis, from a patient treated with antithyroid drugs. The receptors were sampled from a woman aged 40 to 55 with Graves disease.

Written as DNA, the CDR3 is TGTGCCAGCAGCCTCGCCGAACAGGAAGCTTTCTTT. The encoded protein is CASSLAEQEAFF. V gene TRBV7-9 combines with J gene TRBJ1-1; D is undetermined. In germline, CDR1 is SEHNR, CDR2 FQNEAQ (reference sequence). Trimming took off 5 bases at V and 8 bases at J, with 12 bases between the two ends. The CDR3 totals 12 residues.

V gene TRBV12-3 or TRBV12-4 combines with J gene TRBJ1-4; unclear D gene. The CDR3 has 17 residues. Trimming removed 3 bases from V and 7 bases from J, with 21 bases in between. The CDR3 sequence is CASSFAVDLRETEKLFF. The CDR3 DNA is TGTGCCAGCAGTTTTGCGGTCGACCTAAGAGAGACTGAAAAACTGTTTTTT.

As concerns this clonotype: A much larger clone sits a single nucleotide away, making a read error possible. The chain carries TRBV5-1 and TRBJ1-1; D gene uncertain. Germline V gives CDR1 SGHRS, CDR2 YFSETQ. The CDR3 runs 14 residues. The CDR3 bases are TGCGCCAGCAGCTTCGGCAAGGTGAACACTGAAGCTCTCTTT. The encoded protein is CASSFGKVNTEALF.

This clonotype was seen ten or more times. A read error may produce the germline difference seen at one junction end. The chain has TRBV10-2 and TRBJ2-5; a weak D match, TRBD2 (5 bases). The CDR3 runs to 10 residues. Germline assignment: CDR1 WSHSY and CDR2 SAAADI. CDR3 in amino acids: CASGGETQYF. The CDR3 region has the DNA TGTGCCAGCGGCGGAGAGACCCAGTACTTC.

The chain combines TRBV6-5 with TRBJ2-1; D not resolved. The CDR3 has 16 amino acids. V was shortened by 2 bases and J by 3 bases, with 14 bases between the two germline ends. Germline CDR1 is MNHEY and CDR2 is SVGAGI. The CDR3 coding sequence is TGTGCCAGCAGTTACCCCAGGCTTGACGTCTACAATGAGCAGTTCTTC. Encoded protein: CASSYPRLDVYNEQFF.

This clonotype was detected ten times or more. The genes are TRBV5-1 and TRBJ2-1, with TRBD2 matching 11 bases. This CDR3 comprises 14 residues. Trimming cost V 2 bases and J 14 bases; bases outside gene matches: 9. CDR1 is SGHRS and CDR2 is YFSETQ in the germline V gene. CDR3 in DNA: TGCGCCAGCAGCTTACCGAGTAGCGGGAGGGAGGAGTTCTTC. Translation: CASSLPSSGREEFF.

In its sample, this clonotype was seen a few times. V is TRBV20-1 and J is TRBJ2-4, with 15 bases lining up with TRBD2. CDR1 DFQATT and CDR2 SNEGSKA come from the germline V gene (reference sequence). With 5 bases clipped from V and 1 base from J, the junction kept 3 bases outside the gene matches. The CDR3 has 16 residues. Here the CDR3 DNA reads TGCAGTGCTTCCGGGACTAGCGGGAGGGCCAAAAACATTCAGTACTTC. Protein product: CSASGTSGRAKNIQYF.

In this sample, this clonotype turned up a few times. CDR3 loop: CASSEYRTDYNSPLHF. The DNA of the CDR3 is TGTGCCAGCAGTGAATATAGGACAGATTATAATTCACCCCTCCACTTT. The chain has TRBV25-1 and TRBJ1-6, with a possible D match to TRBD1 (6 bases). The V end lost 0 bases, the J end lost 4 bases, and 10 bases lay between the germline ends. CDR1 is MGHDK, CDR2 SYGVNS, per germline. The CDR3 is 16 residues long.

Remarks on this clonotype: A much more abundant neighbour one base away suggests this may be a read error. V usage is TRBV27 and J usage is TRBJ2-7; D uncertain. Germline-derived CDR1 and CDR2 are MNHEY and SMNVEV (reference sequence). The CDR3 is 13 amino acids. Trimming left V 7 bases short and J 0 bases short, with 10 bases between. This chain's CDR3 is CASTKPNSYEQYF. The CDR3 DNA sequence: TGTGCCAGCACTAAACCTAACTCCTACGAGCAGTACTTC.

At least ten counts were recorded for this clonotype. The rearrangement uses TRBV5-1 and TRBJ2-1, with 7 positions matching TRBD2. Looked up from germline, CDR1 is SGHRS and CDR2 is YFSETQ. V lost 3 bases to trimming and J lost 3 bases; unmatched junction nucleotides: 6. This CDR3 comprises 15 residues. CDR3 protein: CASSSVAGLYNEQFF. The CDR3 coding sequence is TGCGCCAGCAGCTCGGTAGCGGGTCTCTACAATGAGCAGTTCTTC. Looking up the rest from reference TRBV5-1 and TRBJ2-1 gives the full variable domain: KAGVTQTPRYLIKTRGQQVTLSCSPISGHRSVSWYQQTPGQGLQFLFEYFSETQRNKGNFPGRFSGRQFSNSRSEMNVSTLELGDSALYLCASSSVAGLYNEQFFGPGTRLTVL.

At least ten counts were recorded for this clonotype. For the CDR3, the DNA is TGTGCCTGGAGTATGGAATCCCATTCACCCCTCCACTTT. This encodes CAWSMESHSPLHF. This sequence joins TRBV30 and TRBJ1-6; D not resolved. Germline V gives CDR1 GTSNPN, CDR2 SVGIG (reference sequence). This CDR3 is 13 amino acids long. Between the trimmed V and J ends, which lost 2 bases and 8 bases, there was a span of 10 bases.

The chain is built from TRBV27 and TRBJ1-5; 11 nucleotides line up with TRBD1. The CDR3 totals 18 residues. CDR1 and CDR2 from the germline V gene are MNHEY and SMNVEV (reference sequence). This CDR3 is CAAAPPGEDRGRGQPQHF. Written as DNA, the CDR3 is TGTGCAGCAGCCCCCCCTGGGGAGGACAGGGGGCGCGGTCAGCCCCAGCATTTT.

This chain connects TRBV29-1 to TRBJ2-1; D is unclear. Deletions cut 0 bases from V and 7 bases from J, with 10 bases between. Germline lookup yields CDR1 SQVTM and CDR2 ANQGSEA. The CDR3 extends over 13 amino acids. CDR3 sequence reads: CSVEEASVNEQFF. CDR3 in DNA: TGCAGCGTTGAAGAGGCATCGGTGAATGAGCAGTTCTTC.

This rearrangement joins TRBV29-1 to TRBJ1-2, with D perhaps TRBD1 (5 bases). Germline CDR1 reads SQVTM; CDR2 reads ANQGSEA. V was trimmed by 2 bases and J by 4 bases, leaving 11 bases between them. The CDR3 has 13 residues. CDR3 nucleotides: TGCAGCGTTGAAAAAGGGGTGGGCTATGGCTACACCTTC. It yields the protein CSVEKGVGYGYTF.

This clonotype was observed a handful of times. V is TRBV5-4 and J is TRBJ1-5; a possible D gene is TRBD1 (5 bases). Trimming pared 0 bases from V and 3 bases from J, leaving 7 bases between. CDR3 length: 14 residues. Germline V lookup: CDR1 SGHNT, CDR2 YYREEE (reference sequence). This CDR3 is CASSLEGNNQPQHF. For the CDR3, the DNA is TGTGCCAGCAGCTTGGAGGGGAACAATCAGCCCCAGCATTTT.

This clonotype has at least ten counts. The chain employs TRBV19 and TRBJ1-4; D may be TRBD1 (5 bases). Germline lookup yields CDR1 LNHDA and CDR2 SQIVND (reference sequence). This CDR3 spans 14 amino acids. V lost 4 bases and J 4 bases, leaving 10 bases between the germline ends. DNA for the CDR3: TGTGCCAGTAGTAACAGGCCACTTAATGAAAAACTGTTTTTT. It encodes CASSNRPLNEKLFF.